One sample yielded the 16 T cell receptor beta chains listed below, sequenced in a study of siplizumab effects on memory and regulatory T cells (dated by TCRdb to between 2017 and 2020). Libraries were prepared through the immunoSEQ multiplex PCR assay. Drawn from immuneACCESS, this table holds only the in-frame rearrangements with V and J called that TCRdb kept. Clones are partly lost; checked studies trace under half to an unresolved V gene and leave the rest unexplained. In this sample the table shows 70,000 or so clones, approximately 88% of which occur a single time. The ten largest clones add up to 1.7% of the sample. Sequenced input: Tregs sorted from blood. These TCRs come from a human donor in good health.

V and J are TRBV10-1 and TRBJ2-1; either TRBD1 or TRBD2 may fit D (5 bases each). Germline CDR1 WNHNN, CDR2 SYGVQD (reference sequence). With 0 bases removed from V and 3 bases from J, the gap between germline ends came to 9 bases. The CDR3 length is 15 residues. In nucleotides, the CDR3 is TGCGCCAGCAGTGAGTCGGGGGAGAACTACAATGAGCAGTTCTTC. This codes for CASSESGENYNEQFF.

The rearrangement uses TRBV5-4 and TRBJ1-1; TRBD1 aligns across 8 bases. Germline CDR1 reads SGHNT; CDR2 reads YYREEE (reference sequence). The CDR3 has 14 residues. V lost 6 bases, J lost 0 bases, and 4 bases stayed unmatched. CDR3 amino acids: CASIRQGMNTEAFF. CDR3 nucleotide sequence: TGTGCCAGCATAAGACAGGGGATGAACACTGAAGCTTTCTTT.

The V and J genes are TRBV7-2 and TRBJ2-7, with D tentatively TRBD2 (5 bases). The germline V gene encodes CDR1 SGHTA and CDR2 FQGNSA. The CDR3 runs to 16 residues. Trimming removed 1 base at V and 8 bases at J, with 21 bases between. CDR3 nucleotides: TGTGCCAGCAGCTTAGGTTCGAGGACTCGCTCCACTAAGCAGTACTTC. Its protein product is CASSLGSRTRSTKQYF.

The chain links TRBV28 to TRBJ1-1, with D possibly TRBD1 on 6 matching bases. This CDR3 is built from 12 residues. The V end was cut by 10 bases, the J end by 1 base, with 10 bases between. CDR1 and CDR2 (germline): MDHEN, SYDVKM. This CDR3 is CAIGTSNTEAFF. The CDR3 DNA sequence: TGTGCCATCGGGACATCGAACACTGAAGCTTTCTTT.

CDR3 sequence reads: CASRLQGTLTDTQYF. The CDR3 nucleotides are TGTGCCAGCAGATTACAGGGGACCCTAACAGATACGCAGTATTTT. The gene calls are TRBV28 and TRBJ2-3, with 7 bases lining up with TRBD1. This CDR3 has 15 residues. The trim removed 6 bases at V and 3 bases at J, leaving 9 bases unmatched. CDR1 MDHEN and CDR2 SYDVKM come from the germline V gene.

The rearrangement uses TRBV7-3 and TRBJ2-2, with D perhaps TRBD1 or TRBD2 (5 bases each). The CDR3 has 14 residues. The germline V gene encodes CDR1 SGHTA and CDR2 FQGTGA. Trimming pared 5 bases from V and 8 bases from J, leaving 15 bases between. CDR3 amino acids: CASSPMGPSGELFF. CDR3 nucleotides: TGTGCCAGCAGCCCCATGGGACCCTCGGGGGAGCTGTTTTTT. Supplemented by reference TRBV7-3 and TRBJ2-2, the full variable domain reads GAGVSQTPSNKVTEKGKYVELRCDPISGHTALYWYRQSLGQGPEFLIYFQGTGAADDSGLPNDRFFAVRPEGSVSTLKIQRTERGDSAVYLCASSPMGPSGELFFGEGSRLTVL.

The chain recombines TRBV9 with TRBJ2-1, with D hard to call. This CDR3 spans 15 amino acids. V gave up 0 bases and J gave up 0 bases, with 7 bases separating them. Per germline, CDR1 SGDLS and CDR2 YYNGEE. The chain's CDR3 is CASSVGSGSYNEQFF. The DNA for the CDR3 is TGTGCCAGCAGCGTAGGTTCAGGCTCCTACAATGAGCAGTTCTTC.

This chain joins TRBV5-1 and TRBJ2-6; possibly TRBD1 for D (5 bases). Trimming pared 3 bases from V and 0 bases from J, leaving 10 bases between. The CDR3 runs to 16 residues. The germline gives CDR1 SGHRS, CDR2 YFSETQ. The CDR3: CASSSFRVSGANVLTF. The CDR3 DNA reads TGCGCCAGCAGCTCCTTCAGGGTCTCTGGGGCCAACGTCCTGACTTTC. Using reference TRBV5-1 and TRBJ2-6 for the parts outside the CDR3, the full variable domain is KAGVTQTPRYLIKTRGQQVTLSCSPISGHRSVSWYQQTPGQGLQFLFEYFSETQRNKGNFPGRFSGRQFSNSRSEMNVSTLELGDSALYLCASSSFRVSGANVLTFGAGSRLTVL.

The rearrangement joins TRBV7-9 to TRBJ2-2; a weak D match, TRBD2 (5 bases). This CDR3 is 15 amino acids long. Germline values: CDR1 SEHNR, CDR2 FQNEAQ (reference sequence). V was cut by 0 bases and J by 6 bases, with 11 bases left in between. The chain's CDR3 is CASSLAAVGAGELFF. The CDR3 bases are TGTGCCAGCAGCTTAGCGGCGGTGGGAGCCGGGGAGCTGTTTTTT. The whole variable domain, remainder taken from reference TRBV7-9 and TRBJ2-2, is DTGVSQNPRHKITKRGQNVTFRCDPISEHNRLYWYRQTLGQGPEFLTYFQNEAQLEKSRLLSDRFSAERPKGSFSTLEIQRTEQGDSAMYLCASSLAAVGAGELFFGEGSRLTVL.

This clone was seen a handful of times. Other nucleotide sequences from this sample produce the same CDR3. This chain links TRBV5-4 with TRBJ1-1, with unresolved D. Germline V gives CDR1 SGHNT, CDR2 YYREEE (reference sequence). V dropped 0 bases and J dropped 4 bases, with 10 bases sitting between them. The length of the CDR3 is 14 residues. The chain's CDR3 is CASSLGQRATEAFF. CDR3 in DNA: TGTGCCAGCAGCTTGGGGCAAAGAGCCACTGAAGCTTTCTTT.

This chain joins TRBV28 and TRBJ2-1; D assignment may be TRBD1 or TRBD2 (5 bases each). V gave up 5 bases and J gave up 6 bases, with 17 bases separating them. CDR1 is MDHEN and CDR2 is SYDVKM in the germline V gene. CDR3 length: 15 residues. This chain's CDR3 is CASSRWGSVTNEQFF. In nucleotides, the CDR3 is TGTGCCAGCAGTCGGTGGGGGTCCGTCACCAATGAGCAGTTCTTC.

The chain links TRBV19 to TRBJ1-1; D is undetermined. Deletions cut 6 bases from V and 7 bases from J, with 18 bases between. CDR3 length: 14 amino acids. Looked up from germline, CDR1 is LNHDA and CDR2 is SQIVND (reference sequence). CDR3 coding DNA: TGTGCCAGTAGAACCACGGCCATGCTGGGTGAAGCTTTCTTT. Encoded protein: CASRTTAMLGEAFF.

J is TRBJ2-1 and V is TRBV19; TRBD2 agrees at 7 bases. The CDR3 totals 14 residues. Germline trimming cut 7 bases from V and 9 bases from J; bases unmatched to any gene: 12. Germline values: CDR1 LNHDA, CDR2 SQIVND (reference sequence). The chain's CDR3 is CASTRLGGSAEQFF. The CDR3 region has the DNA TGTGCCAGTACCCGACTGGGCGGGAGTGCTGAGCAGTTCTTC.

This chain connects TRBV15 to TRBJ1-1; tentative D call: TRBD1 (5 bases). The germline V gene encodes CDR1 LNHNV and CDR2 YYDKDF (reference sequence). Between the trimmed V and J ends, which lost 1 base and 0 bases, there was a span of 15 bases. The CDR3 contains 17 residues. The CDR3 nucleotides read TGTGCCACCAGCAGAGGGCGGGGACCAAGGCTGAACACTGAAGCTTTCTTT. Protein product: CATSRGRGPRLNTEAFF.

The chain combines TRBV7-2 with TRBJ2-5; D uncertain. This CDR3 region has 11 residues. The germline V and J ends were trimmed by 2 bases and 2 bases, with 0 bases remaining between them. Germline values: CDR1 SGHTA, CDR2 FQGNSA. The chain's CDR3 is CASSLQETQYF. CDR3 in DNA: TGTGCCAGCAGCTTACAAGAGACCCAGTACTTC.

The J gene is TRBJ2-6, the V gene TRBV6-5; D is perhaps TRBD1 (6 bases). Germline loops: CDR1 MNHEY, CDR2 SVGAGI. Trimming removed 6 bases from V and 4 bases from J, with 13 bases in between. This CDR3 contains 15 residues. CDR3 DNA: TGTGCCAGCAGCTATACAGGGTTAGGGGCCAACGTCCTGACTTTC. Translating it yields CASSYTGLGANVLTF.